This entry lists 7 T cell receptor beta chains sequenced from one sample in a study of persistence of HIV-infected CD4 T cells. Overlapping HIV-1 Gag 15-mer peptides at approximately 0.91 ug per peptide per mL were used. CD40L/CD69 double-negative CD45RO-high memory CD4+ T cells were collected. These TCRs are of unknown antigen specificity. The libraries were made with immunoSEQ version 4 in survey mode. The assay was immunoSEQ multiplex PCR, and TCRdb's table has in-frame clones only and misses some. The table records 30,000 to 35,000 clones, 65% to 90% of them present only once. The starting material was CD4+ T cells sorted from PBMCs after approximately 19-hour stimulation, obtained from a patient who received antiretroviral therapy. These receptors were obtained from an adult woman with HIV who was CMV-seropositive.

The J gene is TRBJ2-1, the V gene TRBV24-1; weak D call: TRBD2 (5 bases). The germline CDR1 and CDR2 sequences are KGHDR and SFDVKD. The CDR3 is 13 residues long. V lost 9 bases, J lost 11 bases, and 19 bases lay in between. This chain's CDR3 is CATDTWKGGQQFF. The CDR3 coding sequence is TGTGCCACCGACACCTGGAAAGGAGGTCAGCAGTTCTTC.

J is TRBJ1-5 and V is TRBV29-1; no definite D call. V was trimmed by 7 bases and J by 3 bases, leaving 13 bases between them. This CDR3 has 13 amino acids. Germline V gene lookup returns CDR1 SQVTM and CDR2 ANQGSEA. The CDR3 reads CSAAPGINQPQHF. Written as DNA, the CDR3 is TGCAGCGCCGCACCGGGGATCAATCAGCCCCAGCATTTT.

This clone is a singleton in its sample. The chain is built from TRBV25-1 and TRBJ1-6; no definite D call. The CDR3 totals 15 residues. Germline V gene sequence: CDR1 MGHDK, CDR2 SYGVNS. Trimming removed 3 bases from V and 1 base from J, with 7 bases in between. In nucleotides, the CDR3 is TGTGCCAGCAGTGACTGGCAATCCTATAATTCACCCCTCCACTTT. Encoded protein: CASSDWQSYNSPLHF.

V gene TRBV25-1 combines with J gene TRBJ1-3; no clear D gene. The germline V and J ends were trimmed by 1 base and 0 bases, with 10 bases remaining between them. Germline V CDR1 and CDR2: MGHDK, SYGVNS. The CDR3 is 16 residues long. CDR3 loop: CASSESKRSSGNTIYF. The CDR3 nucleotides read TGTGCCAGCAGTGAATCAAAGAGGAGCTCTGGAAACACCATATATTTT.

The V gene is TRBV5-1, the J gene TRBJ2-7; TRBD1 aligns across 9 bases. This CDR3 is 14 amino acids long. After removal of 4 bases from V and 5 bases from J, the junction contained 7 bases not matched to a gene. Germline loops: CDR1 SGHRS, CDR2 YFSETQ. This CDR3 reads CASSRDRGVDEQYF. CDR3 DNA: TGCGCCAGCAGCCGCGACAGGGGGGTAGACGAGCAGTACTTC.

V is TRBV5-1 and J is TRBJ2-1; D uncertain. CDR3 length: 13 residues. CDR1 and CDR2 (germline): SGHRS, YFSETQ. The ends were cut back, 0 bases at V and 9 bases at J, with 10 bases in the middle. In DNA, the CDR3 is TGCGCCAGCAGCTTGGTTCAGCCGGGTGAGCAGTTCTTC. Protein product: CASSLVQPGEQFF. The variable domain in full, completed from reference TRBV5-1 and TRBJ2-1, reads KAGVTQTPRYLIKTRGQQVTLSCSPISGHRSVSWYQQTPGQGLQFLFEYFSETQRNKGNFPGRFSGRQFSNSRSEMNVSTLELGDSALYLCASSLVQPGEQFFGPGTRLTVL.

The chain has TRBV6-2 or TRBV6-3 and TRBJ2-7, with a weak D call TRBD1 (6 bases). This CDR3 is built from 15 residues. CDR1 MNHEY and CDR2 SVGEGT come from the germline V gene. V lost 2 bases, J lost 5 bases, and 16 bases lay in between. As DNA, the CDR3 is TGTGCCAGCAGTTACCCACAGGGCGTCCTCCACGAGCAGTACTTC. Translating it yields CASSYPQGVLHEQYF.